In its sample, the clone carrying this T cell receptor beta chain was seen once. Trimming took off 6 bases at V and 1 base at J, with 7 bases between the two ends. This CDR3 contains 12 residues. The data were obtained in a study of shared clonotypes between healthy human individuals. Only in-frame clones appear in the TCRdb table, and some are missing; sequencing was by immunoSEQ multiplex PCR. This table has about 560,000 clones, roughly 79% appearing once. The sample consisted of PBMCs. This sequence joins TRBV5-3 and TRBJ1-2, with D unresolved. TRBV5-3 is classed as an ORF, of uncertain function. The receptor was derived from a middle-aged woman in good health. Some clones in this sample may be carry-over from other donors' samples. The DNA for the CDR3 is TGTGCCAGAAATCCAGATAACTATGGCTACACCTTC. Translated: CARNPDNYGYTF.